The rows below give T cell receptor beta chains drawn from one sample of a study of blood T cell repertoires in COVID-19. Assay used: immunoSEQ multiplex PCR; TCRdb lists only in-frame clones, some missing. The profile shows 180,000 or so clones, approximately 92% of them singletons. Material for sequencing was PBMCs or T cells enriched from blood (not recorded which). All receptors derive from a woman aged 40 to 50 with acute COVID-19. Both conserved end residues are part of each CDR3. Fields, in order: V gene, J gene, CDR3 protein.

V gene: TRBV7-8
J gene: TRBJ2-7
CDR3 protein: CASSLVQGWKGEQYF

V gene: TRBV5-4
J gene: TRBJ1-2
CDR3 protein: CASSFGQGNYGYTF

V gene: TRBV27
J gene: TRBJ2-7
CDR3 protein: CASSLKPGISAYEQYF

V gene: TRBV7-2
J gene: TRBJ2-3
CDR3 protein: CASSLRAASGRTDTQYF

V gene: TRBV19
J gene: TRBJ2-7
CDR3 protein: CASSPRVTYEQYF

V gene: TRBV28
J gene: TRBJ1-2
CDR3 protein: CASATPYGYTF

V gene: TRBV3-1/TRBV3-2
J gene: TRBJ1-5
CDR3 protein: CASSQDKHRQGSNQPQHF

V gene: TRBV9
J gene: TRBJ2-2
CDR3 protein: CASSVVEVAGELFF

V gene: TRBV3-1/TRBV3-2
J gene: TRBJ2-1
CDR3 protein: CASSQDEGLAGNNEQFF

V gene: TRBV9
J gene: TRBJ2-7
CDR3 protein: CASSPWIGGTEQYF

V gene: TRBV5-1
J gene: TRBJ2-7
CDR3 protein: CASSLGSSIRSDYEQYF

V gene: TRBV12-5
J gene: TRBJ1-2
CDR3 protein: CASAGFNYGYTF

V gene: TRBV11-2
J gene: TRBJ1-1
CDR3 protein: CASSRPVPNTEAFF

V gene: TRBV7-8
J gene: TRBJ2-2
CDR3 protein: CASSLDSTGELFF

V gene: TRBV7-9
J gene: TRBJ2-7
CDR3 protein: CASSPGQGAVYEQYF

V gene: TRBV28
J gene: TRBJ2-2
CDR3 protein: CASSLSGEVDTGELFF

V gene: TRBV9
J gene: TRBJ2-1
CDR3 protein: CASSVTGTFYNEQFF

V gene: TRBV18
J gene: TRBJ2-7
CDR3 protein: CASSPGQGIYEQYF

V gene: TRBV5-1
J gene: TRBJ2-5
CDR3 protein: CASRLAGKETQYF

V gene: TRBV7-9
J gene: TRBJ1-2
CDR3 protein: CASRGDRDRDYGYTF

V gene: TRBV10-2
J gene: TRBJ1-2
CDR3 protein: CASSGPTGTANYGYTF

V gene: TRBV9
J gene: TRBJ1-1
CDR3 protein: CASSVAAGGMNTEAFF

V gene: TRBV18
J gene: TRBJ1-3
CDR3 protein: CASSPPRGGPGNTIYF

V gene: TRBV12-5
J gene: TRBJ1-1
CDR3 protein: CASGGGTDTEAFF

V gene: TRBV29-1
J gene: TRBJ1-1
CDR3 protein: CSVREPHTEAFF

V gene: TRBV12-5
J gene: TRBJ2-2
CDR3 protein: CASGRLGNTGELFF